A single sample is the source of the 17 T cell receptor beta chains below, sequenced in a study of identical twins (dated by TCRdb to the mid-2010s). Receptors were amplified or captured by 5' RACE. Data came from an Illumina HiSeq 2000. TCRdb redid the processing of the public reads, applying fastp at Q25 and MiXCR, and retained in-frame beta chains. Entries are consolidated by CDR3 protein sequence, retaining the most common genes and DNA. This sample comprises more than 1.5 million distinct CDR3 sequences, around 29% of them detected only once. About 0.3% of the sample is taken by the ten largest. The specimen was cord blood. These receptors all stem from a newborn girl in good health.

The chain couples TRBV6-1 to TRBJ2-6; D may be TRBD2 (6 bases). The CDR3 is 18 amino acids. Germline CDR1 is MNHNS and CDR2 is SASEGT. The V and J ends lost 6 bases and 0 bases respectively, with 18 bases between them. The CDR3 DNA reads as TGTGCCAGCAGGAGACTAGAGGGGTTTAGCTCTGGGGCCAACGTCCTGACTTTC. Amino acids: CASRRLEGFSSGANVLTF.

Only a few counts were recorded for this clonotype. The chain joins TRBV3-1 to TRBJ2-5, with D possibly being TRBD1 (6 bases). This CDR3 comprises 15 residues. V lost 0 bases, J lost 1 base, and 9 bases lay in between. Germline CDR1 and CDR2: LGHDT and YNNKEL (reference sequence). The CDR3 region is CASSQDHRVQETQYF. The CDR3 bases are TGTGCCAGCAGCCAAGACCACAGGGTCCAAGAGACCCAGTACTTC.

This clonotype has a handful of counts. The chain uses TRBV12-3 or TRBV12-4 and TRBJ1-1, with 8 positions matching TRBD1. V trimming: 5 bases; J trimming: 1 base; junction bases outside the gene matches: 3. The length of the CDR3 is 14 residues. The CDR3 loop reads CASSRTGWNTEAFF. For the CDR3, the DNA is TGTGCCAGCAGTAGGACAGGGTGGAACACTGAAGCTTTCTTT.

This clonotype was found a few times. The CDR3 DNA sequence: TGCAGCGTTGTGGTCAGGAGCTCCTACAATGAGCAGTTCTTC. This codes for CSVVVRSSYNEQFF. The chain is built from TRBV29-1 and TRBJ2-1; D unclear. The CDR3 extends over 14 amino acids. Germline V gene sequence: CDR1 SQVTM, CDR2 ANQGSEA. Trimming stripped 4 bases from V and 0 bases from J, with 10 bases between.

The J gene is TRBJ1-1, the V gene TRBV5-6, with 7 bases matching TRBD1. This CDR3 spans 15 amino acids. V was clipped by 5 bases and J by 1 base; unmatched bases: 8. CDR1 SGHDT and CDR2 YYEEEE come from the germline V gene. The CDR3 nucleotides read TGTGCCAGCAGGGACAGGTTTTCATCGAACACTGAAGCTTTCTTT. It codes for CASRDRFSSNTEAFF.

V gene TRBV20-1 combines with J gene TRBJ2-3; the match to TRBD2 covers 13 bases. Germline V gene lookup returns CDR1 DFQATT and CDR2 SNEGSKA (reference sequence). After removal of 2 bases from V and 4 bases from J, the junction contained 6 bases not matched to a gene. The CDR3 runs to 16 residues. Written as DNA, the CDR3 is TGCAGTGCTAGACCCTGGACTAGCGGGGGCGCAGATACGCAGTATTTT. This codes for CSARPWTSGGADTQYF.

The table lists this clonotype with a few counts. The rearrangement uses TRBV10-3 and TRBJ2-5; maybe TRBD1 (5 bases). The CDR3 sequence is 13 residues long. The ends were cut back, 4 bases at V and 0 bases at J, with 6 bases in the middle. From germline, CDR1 is ENHRY and CDR2 SYGVKD. CDR3 region: CAISGTYQETQYF. The CDR3 DNA sequence: TGTGCCATCAGTGGGACATACCAAGAGACCCAGTACTTC.

This clonotype was seen a few times. The rearrangement joins TRBV6-5 to TRBJ2-2; 7 bases are a match to TRBD2. V lost 0 bases and J lost 2; bases outside the gene matches: 6. CDR3 size: 17 residues. Germline loops: CDR1 MNHEY, CDR2 SVGAGI. The CDR3 DNA follows: TGTGCCAGCAGTTACTCGAGGCTAGCGGCTAACACCGGGGAGCTGTTTTTT. It specifies CASSYSRLAANTGELFF.

The chain joins TRBV15 to TRBJ1-6; TRBD1 might be the D (5 bases). V lost 0 bases and J lost 7, with 7 bases in between. Germline CDR1 is LNHNV and CDR2 is YYDKDF (reference sequence). CDR3 size: 14 residues. In DNA, the CDR3 is TGTGCCACCAGCAGAGATTGGACAAATTCACCCCTCCACTTT. Residues: CATSRDWTNSPLHF.

This clonotype turned up a few times. The chain uses TRBV7-8 and TRBJ1-4; TRBD1 agrees at 7 bases. Trimming took 2 bases from V and 0 from J; bases not matched to a gene: 9. The germline CDR1 and CDR2 sequences are SGHVS and FQNEAQ. The CDR3 runs to 18 residues. In DNA form, the CDR3 reads TGTGCCAGCAGCTTAAGGGGGCAGGGCGGAACAACTAATGAAAAACTGTTTTTT. It codes for CASSLRGQGGTTNEKLFF.

This chain links TRBV6-1 with TRBJ2-1; 7 nucleotides agree with TRBD2. This CDR3 region has 16 residues. From germline, CDR1 is MNHNS and CDR2 SASEGT. With V trimmed by 1 base and J by 7 bases, 10 bases remained unmatched. As DNA, the CDR3 is TGTGCCAGCAGTGAAGAAAGGGCGGGAGAAAGGAATGAGCAGTTCTTC. Translating gives CASSEERAGERNEQFF.

This chain connects TRBV7-2 to TRBJ2-1, with a weak D call TRBD2 (5 bases). Germline-derived CDR1 and CDR2 are SGHTA and FQGNSA. CDR3 length: 15 residues. V gave up 5 bases and J gave up 9 bases, with 20 bases separating them. The CDR3 sequence is CASSPAGVVLSEQFF. In DNA form, the CDR3 reads TGTGCCAGCAGCCCCGCCGGGGTAGTCCTTAGTGAGCAGTTCTTC. Full variable domain (outside the CDR3, taken from reference TRBV7-2 and TRBJ2-1): GAGVSQSPSNKVTEKGKDVELRCDPISGHTALYWYRQSLGQGLEFLIYFQGNSAPDKSGLPSDRFSAERTGGSVSTLTIQRTQQEDSAVYLCASSPAGVVLSEQFFGPGTRLTVL.

This clonotype was counted between two and nine times. The rearrangement joins TRBV29-1 to TRBJ1-2; tentative D call: TRBD1 (5 bases). This CDR3 comprises 12 residues. Germline CDR1 and CDR2: SQVTM and ANQGSEA. Deletions cut 3 bases from V and 6 bases from J, with 11 bases between. The CDR3 DNA reads as TGCAGCGTTGATAGGACACCTAATGGCTACACCTTC. This gives the protein CSVDRTPNGYTF.

This chain joins TRBV25-1 and TRBJ2-1, with no clear D. V was trimmed by 2 bases and J by 8 bases, leaving 10 bases between them. The CDR3 consists of 13 residues. Germline assignment: CDR1 MGHDK and CDR2 SYGVNS. The CDR3 coding sequence is TGTGCCAGCAGTGAACCACAGCGCGATGAGCAGTTCTTC. Translated: CASSEPQRDEQFF.

V is TRBV12-3 or TRBV12-4 and J is TRBJ2-5, with 7 bases identical to TRBD2. V shed 7 bases, J shed 5 bases, and the junction held 10 bases outside the gene matches. The CDR3 is 14 residues long. CDR3 sequence reads: CASTKSAGVETQYF. In DNA form, the CDR3 reads TGTGCCAGCACGAAGTCGGCGGGGGTGGAGACCCAGTACTTC.

This clonotype was found a few times. A much larger clone differs by one base, so this may be a read error. The chain links TRBV20-1 to TRBJ2-3; D ambiguous. This CDR3 contains 13 residues. Trimming cost V 0 bases and J 0 bases, with 4 bases left between them. Germline V gives CDR1 DFQATT, CDR2 SNEGSKA (reference sequence). Here the CDR3 reads CSARDASTDTQYF. CDR3 coding DNA: TGCAGTGCTAGAGATGCTAGCACAGATACGCAGTATTTT.

The sample holds many counts of this clonotype. The rearrangement uses TRBV12-3 or TRBV12-4 and TRBJ1-5, with a possible D match to TRBD1 (5 bases). V lost 2 bases and J lost 1, with 6 bases in between. The CDR3 covers 14 residues. In nucleotides, the CDR3 is TGTGCCAGCAGTTTAAGACAGAGCAATCAGCCCCAGCATTTT. Its protein is CASSLRQSNQPQHF.